This TCR beta chain originates from a study of graft-versus-host responses after intestinal transplantation. Study in general: Multivisceral, liver-intestinal, or isolated intestinal transplants were given to recipients.

The CDR3 is 16 residues long. Trimming removed 0 bases from V and 4 bases from J, with 15 bases in between. Germline V lookup: CDR1 MNHNS, CDR2 SASEGT. The assay was immunoSEQ multiplex PCR, and TCRdb's table has in-frame clones only and misses some. The data show around 110,000 clones, about 87% seen once. The study's findings and limits: Present in recipient marrow, GvH clones included some that appeared first in ileum or blood.

Points on this clone: The antigen is undetermined.

The genes are TRBV6-1 and TRBJ1-2; weak D call: TRBD1 (6 bases). This TCR was sampled from a human donor who was the organ donor for an intestinal transplant. The specimen comprised unstimulated CD4+ T cells sorted from spleen or lymph node cells, sampled before transplant. The CDR3 spells CASSEAVMTGPYGYTF. DNA of the CDR3: TGTGCCAGCAGTGAAGCCGTAATGACAGGTCCCTATGGCTACACCTTC.